This TCR beta chain was obtained from a study of blood T cell repertoires in COVID-19. Method: immunoSEQ multiplex PCR; TCRdb's copy keeps in-frame clones and lacks some. The sample has approximately 250,000 clones, about 83% seen once; the top ten hold 7.4%. From germline, CDR1 is SGHTA and CDR2 FQGNSA. Trimming cost V 3 bases and J 4 bases; bases outside gene matches: 11. CDR3 length: 17 amino acids. This sequence originates from a woman aged 50 to 65 with acute or convalescent COVID-19. V gene TRBV7-2 combines with J gene TRBJ2-3; 9 bases map to TRBD2. The sequenced material came from peripheral blood. The CDR3 here is CASSFGSSGEIADTQYF. In nucleotides, the CDR3 is TGTGCCAGCAGCTTTGGCTCTAGCGGGGAGATTGCAGATACGCAGTATTTT.